This T cell receptor (beta chain) was found in a study of blood T cell repertoires in COVID-19. Looking at the study overall: Samples taken during acute and convalescent COVID-19 were collected in the United States, Italy and Spain.

The V segment lost 5 bases and the J segment 1 base; nucleotides outside the gene matches: 4. The CDR3 covers 14 residues. Germline assignment: CDR1 SGHNT and CDR2 YENEEA. TCRdb's copy holds only in-frame clones and misses some; the assay was immunoSEQ multiplex PCR. Of some 330,000 clones in the sample, roughly four fifths were seen once. The TCR was taken from a woman in her 50s who had recovered from COVID-19. This chain uses TRBV11-3 with TRBJ2-7; 8 bases line up with TRBD1. Sequencing input: PBMCs or T cells enriched from blood (not recorded which). For the CDR3, the DNA is TGTGCCAGCAGCCGGAGACAGGGGTCCTACGAGCAGTACTTC. It specifies CASSRRQGSYEQYF. The full variable domain, its missing parts supplied by reference TRBV11-3 and TRBJ2-7, is EAGVVQSPRYKIIEKKQPVAFWCNPISGHNTLYWYLQNLGQGPELLIRYENEEAVDDSQLPKDRFSAERLKGVDSTLKIQPAELGDSAVYLCASSRRQGSYEQYFGPGTRLTVT.